The sequence of this TCR beta chain was determined in a study of T-cell memory formation after mild COVID-19 (dated by TCRdb to the early 2020s). About the full investigation: Most TCR sequence clusters were specific to one of the two donors. In a couple of donors, T-cell clones that expanded and contracted after mild COVID-19 were tracked by sequencing TCRalpha and TCRbeta repertoires over time. Two young, previously healthy adult volunteers made up the cohort, one male and one female. Broader findings and caveats from the paper: Contracting CD4+ clones turned up mainly in the CM and EM memory subsets, whereas EMRA was where CD8+ clones were enriched. Some responding clones were detected in pre-infection memory, suggesting pre-existing cross-reactive memory T cells joined the SARS-CoV-2 response. Only two mild cases were covered in the study, and larger cohorts including severe cases with pre-infection samples were considered necessary. From day 15 to 85, contracting clones showed balanced CD4/CD8 phenotypes, whereas a second wave of clones that expanded from day 15 to 37 leaned towards CD4+. The second-wave clones that peaked on day 37 were not confirmed to be SARS-CoV-2 specific.

The sequencing machine was an Illumina NovaSeq 6000. cDNA libraries for TCRalpha and TCRbeta were prepared by 5'RACE using constant-segment primers, with sample barcodes and unique molecular identifiers added. RNA was extracted from every sample with Trizol reagent. Library amplification was performed in two PCR steps, and a second sample barcode and Illumina TruSeq adapters were introduced in the second step. Sequencing of the libraries was done on an Illumina NovaSeq, producing 2 x 150 bp paired-end reads. Per the source publication's procedure: Reads were demultiplexed and collapsed into UMI-guided consensus sequences with migec v1.2.7. Using mixcr v2.1.11, the UMI consensuses were aligned to TRA and TRB V and J templates and assembled into clonotypes. Clonotypes were classified as expanded or contracted when called significant by both edgeR and NoisET, with noise models trained on biological replicates. edgeR calls used a false discovery rate-adjusted p below 0.01 and a log2 fold-change threshold of 1. PCA with hierarchical clustering of max-normalized trajectories of the 1000 most abundant clonotypes was used as exploratory dynamics analysis. Each responding clone was given a CD4 or CD8 phenotype based on the CD4+ and CD8+ repertoires, which had been sequenced separately. TCRdb trimmed the raw reads at Q25, called clones with MiXCR and kept productive beta chains. Duplicate CDR3 protein sequences are folded into a single record with the most common DNA and genes. It is TCRdb's table, rather than the study itself, that gives the V and J calls and clone size. The sample has over 450,000 distinct CDR3 sequences on record, around 20% of them singletons. The ten largest make up 9.5% to 15% of the sample.

In the case of this clonotype: The clone's antigen remains unknown. Base qualities are missing; no much larger clone stands one base away.

PBMCs were isolated by Ficoll-Paque density gradient centrifugation. Taken from cysteine to phenylalanine, the CDR3 has 18 residues. Just CDR3 DNA is preserved here, 54 bases in frame from base 1. CDR1 SNHLY and CDR2 FYNNEI were looked up in the germline V gene. Here V drops 1 base and J drops 0 bases, and the junction holds 8 bases not matched to any gene. This clonotype was sampled from an adult woman who had mild COVID-19 (a few samples of this study predate the infection). The sample titles of this study are shuffled in the database, so cell type and time point are left out; the donor was told from shared clones. This sequence uses TRBV2 and TRBJ2-3, and 9 junction bases match TRBD2. The sequenced material came from PBMCs or a T cell subset sorted from them (not recorded which). The base sequence is TGTGCCAGCAGTGAAGAGTCTAGCGGGGCTCTCAGCACAGATACGCAGTATTTT. It translates as CASSEESSGALSTDTQYF.